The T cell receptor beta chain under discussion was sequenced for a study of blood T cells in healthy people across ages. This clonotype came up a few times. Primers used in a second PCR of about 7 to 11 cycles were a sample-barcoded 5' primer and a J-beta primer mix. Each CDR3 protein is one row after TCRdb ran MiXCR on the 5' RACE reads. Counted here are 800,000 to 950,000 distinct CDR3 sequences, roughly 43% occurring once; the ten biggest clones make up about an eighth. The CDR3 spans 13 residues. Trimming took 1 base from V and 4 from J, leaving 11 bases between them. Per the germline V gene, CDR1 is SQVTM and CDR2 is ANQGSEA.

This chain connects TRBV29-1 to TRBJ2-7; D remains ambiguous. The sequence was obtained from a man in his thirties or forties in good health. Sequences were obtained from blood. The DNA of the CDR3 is TGCAGCGTTGAAGCCAAGAACTCTTACGAGCAGTACTTC. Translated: CSVEAKNSYEQYF.